Listed here are 21 T cell receptor beta chains from one sample, sequenced in a study of spatial heterogeneity in lung cancer. TCRdb re-analysed the 5' RACE reads in MiXCR, keeping a single row per CDR3 protein. This table holds under 75,000 distinct CDR3 sequences, about an eighth found once. The sample's time point: sample taken at primary tumor resection. Whole RNA, isolated from tumor, nontumor lung or frozen PBMC, was sequenced without prior sorting. The sequenced sample was PBMCs, obtained at surgery. These receptors were collected from a male donor with early-stage non-small cell lung cancer.

This clonotype was observed a handful of times. This sequence joins TRBV30 and TRBJ2-3; 12 positions agree with TRBD2. With V trimmed by 2 bases and J by 0 bases, 6 bases remained unmatched. The CDR3 is 17 residues long. Per the germline V gene, CDR1 is GTSNPN and CDR2 is SVGIG (reference sequence). CDR3 region: CAWSFGLAGSSTDTQYF. The CDR3 DNA reads TGTGCCTGGAGTTTCGGACTAGCGGGAAGTAGCACAGATACGCAGTATTTT.

V usage is TRBV10-3 and J usage is TRBJ2-7; D is possibly TRBD1 (6 bases). Between the trimmed V and J ends, which lost 4 bases and 3 bases, there was a span of 16 bases. The CDR3 loop spans 15 amino acids. The germline gives CDR1 ENHRY, CDR2 SYGVKD. The CDR3 nucleotides are TGTGCCATCAGTGGCGCCCTGACAGGTGGCTACGAGCAGTACTTC. It translates to CAISGALTGGYEQYF.

This clonotype was seen many times. The genes are TRBV5-4 and TRBJ1-1; D is ambiguous. The CDR3 runs 11 residues. Germline V CDR1 and CDR2: SGHNT, YYREEE (reference sequence). Trimming took off 4 bases at V and 1 base at J, with 2 bases between the two ends. DNA of the CDR3: TGTGCCAGCAGCCGGAACACTGAAGCTTTCTTT. It is translated as CASSRNTEAFF.

This clonotype occurred many times. CDR3 sequence (DNA): TGTGCCAGCTCATTTTCAGGGAGCTCCTACGAGCAGTACTTC. Translation gives CASSFSGSSYEQYF. This chain links TRBV18 with TRBJ2-7; either TRBD1 or TRBD2 may supply D (5 bases each). V was trimmed by 5 bases and J by 0 bases, leaving 11 bases between them. The germline gives CDR1 KGHSH, CDR2 LQKENI. This CDR3 spans 14 amino acids.

The chain recombines TRBV6-2 or TRBV6-3 with TRBJ2-2, with a tentative D call TRBD1 (5 bases). This CDR3 comprises 15 residues. The germline V gene encodes CDR1 MNHEY and CDR2 SVGEGT. Trimming took off 6 bases at V and 4 bases at J, with 15 bases between the two ends. As DNA, the CDR3 is TGTGCCAGCAGCCGCATAGGGGCGATCACCGGGGAGCTGTTTTTT. Residues: CASSRIGAITGELFF.

The V call is TRBV14, the J call TRBJ1-1, with D unresolved. Trimming left V 0 bases short and J 3 bases short, with 8 bases between. CDR1 is SGHDN, CDR2 FVKESK, per germline. The CDR3 covers 14 residues. For the CDR3, the DNA is TGTGCCAGCAGCCAAGATACCTGGTACACTGAAGCTTTCTTT. Amino acid sequence: CASSQDTWYTEAFF. Complete variable domain (other parts from reference TRBV14 and TRBJ1-1): EAGVTQFPSHSVIEKGQTVTLRCDPISGHDNLYWYRRVMGKEIKFLLHFVKESKQDESGMPNNRFLAERTGGTYSTLKVQPAELEDSGVYFCASSQDTWYTEAFFGQGTRLTVV.

By sample share, this clonotype is medium-sized. This sequence joins TRBV6-2 or TRBV6-3 and TRBJ2-1; TRBD2 agrees at 8 bases. Germline lookup yields CDR1 MNHEY and CDR2 SVGEGT. This CDR3 comprises 13 residues. The V and J ends lost 10 bases and 4 bases, in that order; junction bases with no gene match: 6. This chain's CDR3 is CATQERGYNEQFF. CDR3 nucleotides: TGTGCCACCCAGGAGCGGGGGTACAATGAGCAGTTCTTC.

This clonotype was seen more than once but under ten times. V usage is TRBV7-2 and J usage is TRBJ2-1; D tentatively fits TRBD1 or TRBD2 (5 bases each). Trimming cost V 4 bases and J 15 bases, with 16 bases left between them. The germline V gene has CDR1 SGHTA and CDR2 FQGNSA. This CDR3 region has 12 residues. The CDR3 is CASSSTSGTVFF. In nucleotides, the CDR3 is TGTGCCAGCAGCTCGACCTCCGGGACGGTGTTCTTC.

This clonotype was observed many times. J is TRBJ2-1 and V is TRBV12-3 or TRBV12-4, with D perhaps being TRBD1 or TRBD2 (5 bases each). The CDR3 sequence is 14 residues long. Trimming removed 6 bases from V and 3 bases from J, with 12 bases in between. The CDR3 is CASSPWDRYNEQFF. For the CDR3, the DNA is TGTGCCAGCAGCCCTTGGGACCGCTACAATGAGCAGTTCTTC.

CDR3 coding DNA: TGCGCCAGCAGCCAGGCGGCGGGGGCGCGGAACACTGAAGCTTTCTTT. Its translation is CASSQAAGARNTEAFF. The V call is TRBV5-1, the J call TRBJ1-1, with TRBD1 as a possible D gene (6 bases). CDR1 is SGHRS, CDR2 YFSETQ, per germline. The CDR3 is 16 residues long. V dropped 4 bases and J dropped 1 base, with 17 bases sitting between them.

A remark on this clonotype: It may be a read error: a sequence one base away is much more abundant. This chain joins TRBV27 and TRBJ1-1; TRBD1 matches at 7 bases. Germline V gives CDR1 MNHEY, CDR2 SMNVEV (reference sequence). The CDR3 loop spans 12 amino acids. V gave up 6 bases and J gave up 4 bases; unmatched junction bases: 2. CDR3 DNA: TGTGCCAGCAGACAGGGGACCACTGAAGCTTTCTTT. Encoded protein: CASRQGTTEAFF.

The table lists this clonotype with a few counts. The rearrangement links TRBV20-1 to TRBJ2-7, with a possible D match to TRBD2 (5 bases). Trimming took off 5 bases at V and 5 bases at J, with 10 bases between the two ends. CDR3 length equals 11 residues. Germline assignment: CDR1 DFQATT and CDR2 SNEGSKA (reference sequence). The CDR3 reads CSAQLGDEQYF. Here the CDR3 DNA reads TGCAGTGCTCAGCTCGGGGACGAGCAGTACTTC.

J is TRBJ2-7 and V is TRBV10-3, with 10 bases aligning to TRBD2. CDR3 length: 15 residues. V gave up 3 bases and J gave up 2 bases; unmatched junction bases: 4. The germline V gene has CDR1 ENHRY and CDR2 SYGVKD. The CDR3 loop reads CAISEGLAGAYEQYF. As DNA, the CDR3 is TGTGCCATCAGTGAAGGGCTAGCGGGAGCCTACGAGCAGTACTTC.

This clonotype was observed at least ten times. V gene TRBV5-1 combines with J gene TRBJ2-1; 7 nucleotides line up with TRBD2. The CDR3 sequence is 16 residues long. Germline lookup yields CDR1 SGHRS and CDR2 YFSETQ. V shed 1 base, J shed 8 bases, and the junction held 12 bases outside the gene matches. CDR3 region: CASSLSRGEGLDEQFF. The CDR3 coding sequence is TGCGCCAGCAGCTTGTCTCGAGGGGAGGGCCTGGATGAGCAGTTCTTC. The full variable domain, completed using reference TRBV5-1 and TRBJ2-1, is KAGVTQTPRYLIKTRGQQVTLSCSPISGHRSVSWYQQTPGQGLQFLFEYFSETQRNKGNFPGRFSGRQFSNSRSEMNVSTLELGDSALYLCASSLSRGEGLDEQFFGPGTRLTVL.

This clonotype was observed a few times. The gene calls are TRBV12-3 or TRBV12-4 and TRBJ2-2; maybe TRBD2 (5 bases). V was shortened by 1 base and J by 6 bases, with 9 bases between the two germline ends. The length of the CDR3 is 14 residues. The CDR3 DNA reads TGTGCCAGCAGTTTAGGTGTCGGGGCCGGGGAGCTGTTTTTT. This codes for CASSLGVGAGELFF.

V and J are TRBV29-1 and TRBJ2-1; 10 nucleotides line up with TRBD2. The CDR3 runs 13 residues. The trim removed 4 bases at V and 6 bases at J, leaving 3 bases unmatched. In germline, CDR1 is SQVTM, CDR2 ANQGSEA. CDR3 sequence (DNA): TGCAGCGTTGGACTAGCGGGCGTCAATGAGCAGTTCTTC. It yields the protein CSVGLAGVNEQFF.

J is TRBJ1-1 and V is TRBV5-1; D unclear. Germline CDR1 and CDR2: SGHRS and YFSETQ. The CDR3 length is 13 residues. V dropped 0 bases and J dropped 7 bases, with 10 bases sitting between them. This CDR3 is CASSLAVAGEAFF. The DNA of the CDR3 is TGCGCCAGCAGCTTGGCGGTTGCAGGTGAAGCTTTCTTT.

The chain employs TRBV12-5 and TRBJ2-7, with D possibly matching TRBD2 (6 bases). V lost 2 bases and J lost 3, with 14 bases in between. CDR1 and CDR2 (germline): LGHNT, FRNRAP. This CDR3 region has 15 residues. The DNA of the CDR3 is TGTGCTAGTGGTTTGCCCGCGAGCGGGTTCTACGAGCAGTACTTC. It specifies CASGLPASGFYEQYF.

Many counts were recorded for this clonotype. The genes are TRBV18 and TRBJ1-1; 7 positions match TRBD1. The germline V gene has CDR1 KGHSH and CDR2 LQKENI. This CDR3 contains 17 residues. The J segment lost 5 bases and the V segment lost 10 bases, leaving 22 bases of the junction unmatched. CDR3 protein: CATHDKGASALSTEAFF. Here the CDR3 DNA reads TGTGCCACTCACGATAAGGGGGCGTCCGCATTAAGTACTGAAGCTTTCTTT.

V and J are TRBV20-1 and TRBJ2-1; TRBD2 is a possible D gene (6 bases). Trimming stripped 5 bases from V and 12 bases from J, with 17 bases between. This CDR3 comprises 12 residues. Germline CDR1 reads DFQATT; CDR2 reads SNEGSKA (reference sequence). CDR3 nucleotide sequence: TGCAGTGCTTATGACCGGACTAACAGGCAGTTCTTC. Its translation: CSAYDRTNRQFF.

The V call is TRBV11-2, the J call TRBJ2-2; possibly TRBD2 for D (6 bases). This CDR3 has 14 residues. Trimming shortened V by 5 bases and J by 8 bases, and 15 bases separated the two germline ends. Germline V gives CDR1 SGHAT, CDR2 FQNNGV. The CDR3 loop reads CASSQGLSLGELFF. In DNA form, the CDR3 reads TGTGCCAGCAGCCAGGGACTGTCGTTAGGGGAGCTGTTTTTT.